This TCR beta chain was obtained from a study of blood T cell repertoires in COVID-19. The wider study: The United States, Italy and Spain provided the acute and convalescent COVID-19 samples.

Per the original methods: Reference gene primer amplification gave nucleated cell count estimates. The method was immunoSEQ multiplex PCR; TCRdb's version includes in-frame clones alone and lacks a portion of them. V and J calls and clone size are copied from that table; D and trimming were computed from the DNA. The sample consists of some 160,000 clones, around three quarters of them appearing once. CDR1 MNHEY and CDR2 SVGAGI come from the germline V gene. V dropped 6 bases and J dropped 7 bases, with 19 bases sitting between them. The CDR3 loop spans 15 amino acids. The chain employs TRBV6-5 and TRBJ2-1, with a tentative D call TRBD1 (5 bases). The sequencing input was PBMCs or T cells enriched from blood (not recorded which). This receptor was obtained from a woman in her seventies in a cohort exposed to, infected with or recovered from COVID-19 (not recorded which). CDR3 in DNA: TGTGCCAGCAGAACCGACTGGCGGACAATAAATGAGCAGTTCTTC. It translates to CASRTDWRTINEQFF.